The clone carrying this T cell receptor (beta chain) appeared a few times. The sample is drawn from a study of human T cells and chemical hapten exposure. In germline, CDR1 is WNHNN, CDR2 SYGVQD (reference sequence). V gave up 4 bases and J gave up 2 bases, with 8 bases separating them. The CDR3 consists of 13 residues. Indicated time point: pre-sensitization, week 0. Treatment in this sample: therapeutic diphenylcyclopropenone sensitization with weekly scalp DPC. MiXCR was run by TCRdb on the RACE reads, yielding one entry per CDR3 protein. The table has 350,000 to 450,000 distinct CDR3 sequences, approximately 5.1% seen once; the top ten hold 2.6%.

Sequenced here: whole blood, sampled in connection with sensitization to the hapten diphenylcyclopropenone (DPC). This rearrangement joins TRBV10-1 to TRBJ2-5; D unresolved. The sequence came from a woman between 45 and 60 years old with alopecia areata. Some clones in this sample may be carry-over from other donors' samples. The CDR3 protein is CASSVRVQETQYF. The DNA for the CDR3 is TGCGCCAGCAGTGTAAGGGTTCAAGAGACCCAGTACTTC.